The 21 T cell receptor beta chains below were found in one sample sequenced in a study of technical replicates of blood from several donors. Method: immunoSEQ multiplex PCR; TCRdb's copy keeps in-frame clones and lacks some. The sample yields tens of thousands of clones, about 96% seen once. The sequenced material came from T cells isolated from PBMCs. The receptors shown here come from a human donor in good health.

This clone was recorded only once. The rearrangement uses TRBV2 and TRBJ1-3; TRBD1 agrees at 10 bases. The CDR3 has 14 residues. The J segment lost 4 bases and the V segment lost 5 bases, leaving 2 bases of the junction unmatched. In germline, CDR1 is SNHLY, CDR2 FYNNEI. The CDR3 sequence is CASSTDRGGNTIYF. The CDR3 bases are TGTGCCAGCAGTACGGACAGGGGGGGAAACACCATATATTTT.

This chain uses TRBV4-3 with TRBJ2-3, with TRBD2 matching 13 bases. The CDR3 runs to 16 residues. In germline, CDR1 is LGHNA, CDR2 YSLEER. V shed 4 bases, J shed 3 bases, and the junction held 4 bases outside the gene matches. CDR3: CASSRGTSGKTDTQYF. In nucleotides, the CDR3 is TGCGCCAGCAGCCGCGGGACTAGCGGGAAAACAGATACGCAGTATTTT.

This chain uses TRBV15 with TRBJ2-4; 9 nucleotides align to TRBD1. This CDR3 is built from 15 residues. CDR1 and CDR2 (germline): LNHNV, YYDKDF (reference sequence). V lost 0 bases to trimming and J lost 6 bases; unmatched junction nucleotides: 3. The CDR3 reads CATSREGTGINIQYF. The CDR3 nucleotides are TGTGCCACCAGCAGAGAGGGGACAGGGATAAACATTCAGTACTTC.

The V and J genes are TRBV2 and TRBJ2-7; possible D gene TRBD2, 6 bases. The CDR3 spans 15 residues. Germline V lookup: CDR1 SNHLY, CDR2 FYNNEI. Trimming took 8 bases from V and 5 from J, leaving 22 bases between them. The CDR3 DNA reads TGTGCCAGCTCCGCCTCGGGACTCACTCGGCACGAGCAGTACTTC. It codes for CASSASGLTRHEQYF.

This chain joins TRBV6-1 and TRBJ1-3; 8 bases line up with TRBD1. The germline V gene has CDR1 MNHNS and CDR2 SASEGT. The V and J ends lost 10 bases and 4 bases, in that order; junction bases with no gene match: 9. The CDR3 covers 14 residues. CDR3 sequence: CAIHDRGSGNTIYF. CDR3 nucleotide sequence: TGTGCCATTCACGACAGGGGTTCAGGAAACACCATATATTTT.

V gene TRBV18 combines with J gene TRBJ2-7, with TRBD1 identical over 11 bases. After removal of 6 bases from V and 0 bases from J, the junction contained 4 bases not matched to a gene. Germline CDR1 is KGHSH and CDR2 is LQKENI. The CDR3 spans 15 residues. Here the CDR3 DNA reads TGTGCCAGCTCCCAAGGGACAGGGGGCTCCTACGAGCAGTACTTC. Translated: CASSQGTGGSYEQYF.

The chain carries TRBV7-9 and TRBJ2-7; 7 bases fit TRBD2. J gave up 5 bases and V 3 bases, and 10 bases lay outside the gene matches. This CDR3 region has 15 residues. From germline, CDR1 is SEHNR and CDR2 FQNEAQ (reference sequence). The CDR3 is CASSLVGAGVNEQYF. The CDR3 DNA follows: TGTGCCAGCAGCTTGGTTGGTGCGGGAGTAAACGAGCAGTACTTC.

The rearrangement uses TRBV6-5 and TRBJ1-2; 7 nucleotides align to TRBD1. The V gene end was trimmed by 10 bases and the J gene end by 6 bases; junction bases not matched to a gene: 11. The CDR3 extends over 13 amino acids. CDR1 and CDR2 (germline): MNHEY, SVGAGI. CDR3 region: CATAQGQYDGYTF. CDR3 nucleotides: TGTGCCACAGCCCAGGGACAGTACGATGGCTACACCTTC.

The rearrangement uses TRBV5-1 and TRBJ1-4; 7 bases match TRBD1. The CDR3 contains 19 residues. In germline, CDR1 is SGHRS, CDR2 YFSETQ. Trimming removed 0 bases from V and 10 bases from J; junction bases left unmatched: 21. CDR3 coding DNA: TGCGCCAGCAGCTTGGCGCCAGGGGGGTTGGGAACGGCTGTCGGAAAACTGTTTTTT. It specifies CASSLAPGGLGTAVGKLFF.

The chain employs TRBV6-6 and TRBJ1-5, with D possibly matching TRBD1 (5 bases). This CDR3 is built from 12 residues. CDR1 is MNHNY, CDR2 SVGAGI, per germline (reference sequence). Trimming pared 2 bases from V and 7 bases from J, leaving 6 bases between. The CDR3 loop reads CASSYGGQPQHF. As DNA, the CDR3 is TGTGCCAGCAGTTACGGGGGGCAGCCCCAGCATTTT.

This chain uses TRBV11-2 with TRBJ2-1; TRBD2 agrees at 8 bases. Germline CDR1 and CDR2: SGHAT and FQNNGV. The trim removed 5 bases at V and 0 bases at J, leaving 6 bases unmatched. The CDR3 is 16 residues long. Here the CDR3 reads CASSPIAGSSYNEQFF. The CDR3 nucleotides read TGTGCCAGCAGCCCCATAGCGGGAAGCTCCTACAATGAGCAGTTCTTC.

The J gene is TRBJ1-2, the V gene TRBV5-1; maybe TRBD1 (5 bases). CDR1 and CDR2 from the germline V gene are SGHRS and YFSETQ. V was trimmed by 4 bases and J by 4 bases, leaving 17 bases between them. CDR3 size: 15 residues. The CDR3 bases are TGCGCCAGCAGCCTCGGACACCCCGGCAGCTATGGCTACACCTTC. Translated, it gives CASSLGHPGSYGYTF. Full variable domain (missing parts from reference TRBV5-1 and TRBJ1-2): KAGVTQTPRYLIKTRGQQVTLSCSPISGHRSVSWYQQTPGQGLQFLFEYFSETQRNKGNFPGRFSGRQFSNSRSEMNVSTLELGDSALYLCASSLGHPGSYGYTFGSGTRLTVV.

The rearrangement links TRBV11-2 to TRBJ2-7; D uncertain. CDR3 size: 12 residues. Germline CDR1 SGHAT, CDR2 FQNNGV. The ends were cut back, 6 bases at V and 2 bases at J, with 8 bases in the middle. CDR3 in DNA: TGTGCCAGCAGACCTGGGCCCTACGAGCAGTACTTC. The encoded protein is CASRPGPYEQYF.

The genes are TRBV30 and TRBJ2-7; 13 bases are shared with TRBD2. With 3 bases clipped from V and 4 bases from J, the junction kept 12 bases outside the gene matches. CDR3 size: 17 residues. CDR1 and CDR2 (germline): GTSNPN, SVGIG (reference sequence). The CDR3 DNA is TGTGCCTGGAGGGGCATCGGGACTAGCGGGAAGTTTTACGAGCAGTACTTC. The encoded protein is CAWRGIGTSGKFYEQYF.

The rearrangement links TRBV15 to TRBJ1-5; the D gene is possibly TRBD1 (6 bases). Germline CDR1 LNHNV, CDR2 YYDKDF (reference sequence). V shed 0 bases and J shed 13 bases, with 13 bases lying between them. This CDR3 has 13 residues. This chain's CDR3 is CATSRDQRGGQHF. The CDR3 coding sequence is TGTGCCACCAGCAGAGATCAAAGGGGGGGTCAGCATTTT.

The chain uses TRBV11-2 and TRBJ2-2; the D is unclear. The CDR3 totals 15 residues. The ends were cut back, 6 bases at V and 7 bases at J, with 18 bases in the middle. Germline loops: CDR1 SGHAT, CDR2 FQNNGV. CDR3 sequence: CASSLRSGVNGELFF. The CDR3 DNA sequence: TGTGCCAGCAGTTTACGGTCAGGTGTCAACGGGGAGCTGTTTTTT.

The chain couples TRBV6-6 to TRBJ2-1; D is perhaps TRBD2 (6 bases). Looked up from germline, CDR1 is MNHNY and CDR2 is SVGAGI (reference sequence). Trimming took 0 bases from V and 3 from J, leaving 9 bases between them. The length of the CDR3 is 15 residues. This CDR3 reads CASSYSGTGYNEQFF. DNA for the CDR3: TGTGCCAGCAGTTACTCGGGGACTGGCTACAATGAGCAGTTCTTC.

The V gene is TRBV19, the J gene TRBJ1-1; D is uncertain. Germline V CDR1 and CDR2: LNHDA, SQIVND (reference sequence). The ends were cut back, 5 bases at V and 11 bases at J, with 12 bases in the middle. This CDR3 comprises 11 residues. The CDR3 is CASSEGRWAFF. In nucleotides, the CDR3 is TGTGCCAGTAGTGAGGGAAGGTGGGCTTTCTTT.

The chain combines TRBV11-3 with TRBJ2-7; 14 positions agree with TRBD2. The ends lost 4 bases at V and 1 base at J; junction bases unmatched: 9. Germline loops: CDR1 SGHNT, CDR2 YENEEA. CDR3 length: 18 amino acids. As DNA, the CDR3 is TGTGCCAGCAGCTCCCACTATGGACTAGCGGGAGGTTCCTACGAGCAGTACTTC. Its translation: CASSSHYGLAGGSYEQYF.

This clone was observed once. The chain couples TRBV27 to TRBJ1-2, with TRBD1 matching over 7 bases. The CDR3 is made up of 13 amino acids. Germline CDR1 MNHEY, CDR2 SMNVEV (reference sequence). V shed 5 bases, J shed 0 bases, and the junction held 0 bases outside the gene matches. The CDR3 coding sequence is TGTGCCAGCAGTGGGACAGCTAACTATGGCTACACCTTC. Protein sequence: CASSGTANYGYTF.

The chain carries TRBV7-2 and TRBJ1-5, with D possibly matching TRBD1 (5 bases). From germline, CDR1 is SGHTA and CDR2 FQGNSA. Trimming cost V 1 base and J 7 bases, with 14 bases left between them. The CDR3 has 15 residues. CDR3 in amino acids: CASSLVWAGNQPQHF. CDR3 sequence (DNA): TGTGCCAGCAGCTTAGTATGGGCAGGGAACCAGCCCCAGCATTTT. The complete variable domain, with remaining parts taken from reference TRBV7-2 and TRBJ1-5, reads GAGVSQSPSNKVTEKGKDVELRCDPISGHTALYWYRQSLGQGLEFLIYFQGNSAPDKSGLPSDRFSAERTGGSVSTLTIQRTQQEDSAVYLCASSLVWAGNQPQHFGDGTRLSIL.